These 25 T cell receptor beta chains originate from one sample sequenced in a study of T-cell memory formation after mild COVID-19. TCRdb used MiXCR to reprocess the 5' RACE reads, holding one entry per CDR3 protein. The repertoire holds 350,000 to 550,000 distinct CDR3 sequences, with more than 15% as singletons. Sample: PBMCs or a T cell subset sorted from them (not recorded which). These receptors came from a man younger than 30 who had mild COVID-19 (a few samples of this study predate the infection). Cell type and time point are not known.

DNA for the CDR3: TGTGCCAGCAGACAGGGGGCGCGGACTGAAGCTTTCTTT. Its protein is CASRQGARTEAFF. The chain couples TRBV7-2 to TRBJ1-1, with 9 positions matching TRBD1. Unmatched junction bases numbered 4, after V lost 6 bases and J lost 5 bases. Germline assignment: CDR1 SGHTA and CDR2 FQGNSA. There are 13 residues in the CDR3.

This clonotype was picked up a small number of times. The chain combines TRBV3-1 with TRBJ2-1; D possibly corresponds to TRBD2 (5 bases). The CDR3 is 12 residues long. V was shortened by 4 bases and J by 9 bases, with 10 bases between the two germline ends. Germline CDR1 is LGHDT and CDR2 is YNNKEL (reference sequence). CDR3 in DNA: TGTGCCAGCAGCCTCCGGGGTAGTGAGCAGTTCTTC. It translates to CASSLRGSEQFF.

This clonotype appeared a few times. The chain uses TRBV4-3 and TRBJ1-3, with no clear D. CDR1 is LGHNA, CDR2 YSLEER, per germline. Deletions cut 0 bases from V and 0 bases from J, with 9 bases between. CDR3 length: 16 amino acids. CDR3 protein: CASSQDRRFSGNTIYF. CDR3 nucleotides: TGCGCCAGCAGCCAAGATCGGCGGTTCTCTGGAAACACCATATATTTT.

The CDR3 protein is CASSSGLTAGEQFF. The CDR3 DNA follows: TGCGCCAGCAGCTCTGGACTGACGGCGGGTGAGCAGTTCTTC. This chain links TRBV5-1 with TRBJ2-1; TRBD2 might be the D (5 bases). The ends were cut back, 3 bases at V and 9 bases at J, with 16 bases in the middle. The V gene's germline CDR1 is SGHRS and CDR2 YFSETQ. The CDR3 has 14 amino acids.

V is TRBV7-2 and J is TRBJ2-5; 9 nucleotides agree with TRBD1. V trimming: 8 bases; J trimming: 5 bases; junction bases outside the gene matches: 15. Germline V gene data show CDR1 as SGHTA and CDR2 as FQGNSA. This CDR3 has 16 amino acids. CDR3 sequence reads: CASGTYTGGSGETQYF. The CDR3 region has the DNA TGTGCCAGCGGAACTTATACAGGGGGCTCAGGGGAGACCCAGTACTTC.

This chain joins TRBV18 and TRBJ2-2; D unclear. The CDR3 is 14 residues long. V was trimmed by 3 bases and J by 2 bases, leaving 7 bases between them. Germline CDR1 KGHSH, CDR2 LQKENI. CDR3 sequence: CASSPTTNTGELFF. DNA of the CDR3: TGTGCCAGCTCACCTACAACAAACACCGGGGAGCTGTTTTTT.

This chain uses TRBV30 with TRBJ2-1, with TRBD2 matching over 14 bases. This CDR3 has 15 amino acids. The V gene's germline CDR1 is GTSNPN and CDR2 SVGIG (reference sequence). The ends lost 2 bases at V and 10 bases at J; junction bases unmatched: 7. The CDR3 region has the DNA TGTGCCTGGAGTTTCACGACTAGCGGGGGGGGCGAGCAGTTCTTC. It yields the protein CAWSFTTSGGGEQFF.

This clonotype appeared a few times. The gene calls are TRBV20-1 and TRBJ2-5, with D tentatively TRBD1 or TRBD2 (5 bases each). Germline V CDR1 and CDR2: DFQATT, SNEGSKA (reference sequence). There are 15 residues in the CDR3. V lost 2 bases and J 0 bases, leaving 13 bases between the germline ends. The CDR3 here is CSARLRGLNQETQYF. The CDR3 DNA sequence: TGCAGTGCTAGATTGAGGGGTCTTAACCAAGAGACCCAGTACTTC.

This clonotype was detected a few times. This rearrangement joins TRBV10-3 to TRBJ1-1; 8 nucleotides line up with TRBD1. CDR1 is ENHRY, CDR2 SYGVKD, per germline. This CDR3 region has 14 residues. J was trimmed by 1 base and V by 3 bases; bases with no gene match: 1. The CDR3: CAISDQGANTEAFF. CDR3 coding DNA: TGTGCCATCAGTGATCAGGGGGCGAACACTGAAGCTTTCTTT.

This clonotype appeared a few times. The chain uses TRBV13 and TRBJ2-7; D uncertain. Germline V CDR1 and CDR2: PRHDT, FYEKMQ (reference sequence). The ends were cut back, 9 bases at V and 2 bases at J, with 23 bases in the middle. This CDR3 has 16 amino acids. DNA of the CDR3: TGTGCCAGTCTCTCACGGCAGAGGCCTGGCGCCTACGAGCAGTACTTC. This gives the protein CASLSRQRPGAYEQYF.

The chain uses TRBV12-3 or TRBV12-4 and TRBJ2-5; 10 nucleotides align to TRBD2. The CDR3 has 14 amino acids. V lost 6 bases to trimming and J lost 3 bases; unmatched junction nucleotides: 4. The CDR3 region is CASRRLAGEETQYF. DNA for the CDR3: TGTGCCAGCAGGCGGCTAGCGGGGGAAGAGACCCAGTACTTC.

The chain recombines TRBV10-3 with TRBJ2-5, with D perhaps being TRBD1 or TRBD2 (6 bases each). V was cut by 0 bases and J by 7 bases, with 12 bases left in between. Germline-derived CDR1 and CDR2 are ENHRY and SYGVKD. The CDR3 loop spans 14 amino acids. The CDR3 DNA reads TGTGCCATCAGTGAGTCGGGGGGCGCTCGGACCCAGTACTTC. Translating it yields CAISESGGARTQYF.

The chain carries TRBV7-9 and TRBJ1-3; no clear D. Trimming pared 4 bases from V and 1 base from J, leaving 11 bases between. In germline, CDR1 is SEHNR, CDR2 FQNEAQ (reference sequence). CDR3 length: 15 amino acids. The CDR3 loop is CASSYRGVSGNTIYF. CDR3 sequence (DNA): TGTGCCAGCAGCTATAGAGGAGTTTCTGGAAACACCATATATTTT.

This clonotype came up many times. Germline and junction disagree at one end, which may indicate a read error. The chain combines TRBV4-2 with TRBJ2-1; tentatively, D is TRBD2 (7 bases). The CDR3 loop spans 15 amino acids. From germline, CDR1 is LGHNA and CDR2 YNFKEQ. The CDR3: CASSQGGGPYNEQFF. The CDR3 nucleotides are TGTGCCAGCAGTCAAGGGGGGGGGCCCTACAATGAGCAGTTCTTC.

This rearrangement joins TRBV5-1 to TRBJ2-5; possible D gene TRBD2, 5 bases. This CDR3 spans 14 amino acids. Trimming left V 5 bases short and J 7 bases short, with 18 bases between. Germline CDR1 SGHRS, CDR2 YFSETQ. This CDR3 is CASRQEVPGGTQYF. The CDR3 DNA reads as TGCGCCAGCAGGCAGGAAGTACCCGGAGGGACCCAGTACTTC.

This clonotype was recorded a few times. This sequence joins TRBV5-1 and TRBJ2-5; no reliable D call. In germline, CDR1 is SGHRS, CDR2 YFSETQ. Trimming left V 7 bases short and J 0 bases short, with 10 bases between. CDR3 length equals 13 residues. As DNA, the CDR3 is TGCGCCAGCCGTTATACGTACCAAGAGACCCAGTACTTC. Amino acids: CASRYTYQETQYF.

The chain carries TRBV5-4 and TRBJ1-1; 7 nucleotides align to TRBD1. This CDR3 spans 14 amino acids. V was pared by 2 bases and J by 3 bases, with 4 bases of the junction left unmatched. Per the germline V gene, CDR1 is SGHNT and CDR2 is YYREEE (reference sequence). The chain's CDR3 is CASSFQGGDTEAFF. Here the CDR3 DNA reads TGTGCCAGCAGCTTCCAGGGGGGAGACACTGAAGCTTTCTTT.

This clonotype turned up a few times. The gene calls are TRBV27 and TRBJ2-2; TRBD1 aligns across 10 bases. Per the germline V gene, CDR1 is MNHEY and CDR2 is SMNVEV (reference sequence). With V trimmed by 6 bases and J by 5 bases, 3 bases remained unmatched. The CDR3 length is 14 residues. CDR3 sequence: CASSRQGATGELFF. CDR3 sequence (DNA): TGTGCCAGCAGCCGACAGGGGGCAACCGGGGAGCTGTTTTTT.

V gene TRBV11-2 combines with J gene TRBJ2-5; maybe TRBD1 (5 bases). This CDR3 comprises 12 residues. Between the trimmed V and J ends, which lost 6 bases and 5 bases, there was a span of 10 bases. CDR1 is SGHAT, CDR2 FQNNGV, per germline. The CDR3 sequence is CASSQGVETQYF. The CDR3 DNA is TGTGCCAGCAGTCAAGGGGTGGAGACCCAGTACTTC.

The V gene is TRBV20-1, the J gene TRBJ1-2, with D unclear. CDR1 is DFQATT, CDR2 SNEGSKA, per germline (reference sequence). The CDR3 sequence is 12 residues long. The V gene lost 2 bases and the J gene lost 8 bases, with 12 bases spanning the gap. The CDR3 DNA sequence: TGCAGTGCTAGACGGGATTTGAGCGGCTACACCTTC. As protein: CSARRDLSGYTF.

Note on this clonotype: One end of the junction fails to match germline, which may point to a read error. V and J are TRBV20-1 and TRBJ2-7; D is uncertain. Germline V CDR1 and CDR2: DFQATT, SNEGSKA (reference sequence). The CDR3 extends over 11 amino acids. CDR3 DNA: TGCAGTGCGAGAGAAGATTACGAGCAGTACTTC. Amino acid sequence: CSAREDYEQYF.

The rearrangement joins TRBV9 to TRBJ1-2; D might be TRBD1 (5 bases). The CDR3 totals 12 residues. Germline V CDR1 and CDR2: SGDLS, YYNGEE. The germline V and J ends were trimmed by 4 bases and 10 bases, with 14 bases remaining between them. The CDR3 region has the DNA TGTGCCAGCAGCCCCCCCCCGGGACTCTACACCTTC. Translated, it gives CASSPPPGLYTF.

The chain combines TRBV6-5 with TRBJ1-1, with D unresolved. Germline loops: CDR1 MNHEY, CDR2 SVGAGI. The CDR3 loop spans 13 amino acids. With 6 bases removed from V and 8 bases from J, the gap between germline ends came to 16 bases. The CDR3 is CASSWTIAGEAFF. The CDR3 DNA reads TGTGCCAGCAGCTGGACGATAGCTGGGGAAGCTTTCTTT.

The chain joins TRBV5-5 to TRBJ2-3; D is unclear. CDR3 length equals 13 residues. Looked up from germline, CDR1 is SGHKS and CDR2 is YYEKEE (reference sequence). The V and J ends lost 3 bases and 1 base respectively, with 6 bases between them. CDR3 loop: CASSYLGTDTQYF. CDR3 nucleotide sequence: TGTGCCAGCAGCTACCTGGGCACAGATACGCAGTATTTT.

This clonotype was recorded a few times. The V call is TRBV7-2, the J call TRBJ1-5; D is unresolved. The CDR3 is made up of 15 amino acids. The V end lost 1 base, the J end lost 3 bases, and 10 bases lay between the germline ends. Per germline, CDR1 SGHTA and CDR2 FQGNSA. The CDR3 nucleotides are TGTGCCAGCAGCTTAGTTACAGACTTCAATCAGCCCCAGCATTTT. It encodes CASSLVTDFNQPQHF.